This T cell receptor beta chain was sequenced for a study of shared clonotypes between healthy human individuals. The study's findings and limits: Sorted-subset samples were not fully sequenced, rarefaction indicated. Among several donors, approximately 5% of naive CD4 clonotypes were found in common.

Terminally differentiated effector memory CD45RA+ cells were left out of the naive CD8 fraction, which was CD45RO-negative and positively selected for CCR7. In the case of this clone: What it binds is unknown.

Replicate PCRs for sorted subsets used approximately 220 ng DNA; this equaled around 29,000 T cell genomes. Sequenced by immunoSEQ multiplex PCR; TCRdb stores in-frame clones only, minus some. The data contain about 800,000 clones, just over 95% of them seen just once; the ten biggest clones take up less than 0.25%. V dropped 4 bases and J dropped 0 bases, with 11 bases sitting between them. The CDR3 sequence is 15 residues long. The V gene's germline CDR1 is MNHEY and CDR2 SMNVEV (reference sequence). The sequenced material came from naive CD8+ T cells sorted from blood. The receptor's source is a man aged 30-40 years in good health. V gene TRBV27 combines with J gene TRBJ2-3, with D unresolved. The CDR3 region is CASSSRYTSTDTQYF. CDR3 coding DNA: TGTGCCAGCAGTTCCCGGTATACTAGCACAGATACGCAGTATTTT.